This paragraph covers one TCR beta chain sequence. Produced via immunoSEQ multiplex PCR; TCRdb's table is partial and in-frame only. This sample carries some 2,400,000 clones, 90% to 97% of them seen once, and the ten largest clones take more than 0.1%. This specimen comes from a study of shared clonotypes between healthy human individuals. Germline V CDR1 and CDR2: MNHEY, SMNVEV (reference sequence). This CDR3 is built from 13 residues. The V and J ends lost 0 bases and 4 bases respectively, with 5 bases between them. Sequenced sample: naive CD4+ T cells sorted from blood. Regarding subset: CD45RA+ positively selected. The V gene is TRBV27, the J gene TRBJ2-3; the D is unclear. The clonotype originates from a man younger than 35 in good health. CDR3 protein: CASSLSSPDTQYF. The CDR3 DNA reads as TGTGCCAGCAGTTTATCATCCCCAGATACGCAGTATTTT.